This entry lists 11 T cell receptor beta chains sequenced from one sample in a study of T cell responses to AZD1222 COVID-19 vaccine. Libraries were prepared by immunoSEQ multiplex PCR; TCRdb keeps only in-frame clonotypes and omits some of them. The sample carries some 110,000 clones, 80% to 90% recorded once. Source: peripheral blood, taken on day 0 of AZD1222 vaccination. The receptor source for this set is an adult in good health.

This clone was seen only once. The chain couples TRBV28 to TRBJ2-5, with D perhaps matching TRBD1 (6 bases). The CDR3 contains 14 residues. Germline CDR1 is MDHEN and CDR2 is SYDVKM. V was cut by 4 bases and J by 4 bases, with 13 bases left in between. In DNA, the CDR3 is TGTGCCAGCAGTTCGCAGGGGCGCCCAGAGACCCAGTACTTC. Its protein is CASSSQGRPETQYF.

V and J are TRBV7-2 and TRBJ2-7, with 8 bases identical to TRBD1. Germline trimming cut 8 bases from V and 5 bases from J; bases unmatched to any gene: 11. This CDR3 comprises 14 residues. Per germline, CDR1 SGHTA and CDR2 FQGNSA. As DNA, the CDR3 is TGTGCCAGCTCCCGGGGACAGGTGATAGACGAGCAGTACTTC. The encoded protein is CASSRGQVIDEQYF.

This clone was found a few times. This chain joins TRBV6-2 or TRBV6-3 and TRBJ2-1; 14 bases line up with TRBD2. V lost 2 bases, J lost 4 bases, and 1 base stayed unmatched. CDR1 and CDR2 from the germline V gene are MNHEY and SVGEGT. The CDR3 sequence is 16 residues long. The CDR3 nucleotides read TGTGCCAGCAGTTACGGGACTAGCGGGAGATACAATGAGCAGTTCTTC. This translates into CASSYGTSGRYNEQFF.

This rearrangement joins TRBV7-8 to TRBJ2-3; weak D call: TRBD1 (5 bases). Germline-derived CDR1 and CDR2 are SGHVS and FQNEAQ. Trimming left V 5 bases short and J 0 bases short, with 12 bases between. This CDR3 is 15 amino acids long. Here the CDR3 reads CASSLRQTSTDTQYF. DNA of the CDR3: TGTGCCAGCAGCCTCAGACAGACTAGCACAGATACGCAGTATTTT.

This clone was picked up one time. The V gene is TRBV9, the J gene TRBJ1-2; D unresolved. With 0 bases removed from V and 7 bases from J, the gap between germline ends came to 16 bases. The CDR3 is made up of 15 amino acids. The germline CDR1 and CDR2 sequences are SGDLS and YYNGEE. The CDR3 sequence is CASSVGAGPSAGYTF. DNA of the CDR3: TGTGCCAGCAGCGTAGGGGCAGGACCCTCGGCTGGCTACACCTTC.

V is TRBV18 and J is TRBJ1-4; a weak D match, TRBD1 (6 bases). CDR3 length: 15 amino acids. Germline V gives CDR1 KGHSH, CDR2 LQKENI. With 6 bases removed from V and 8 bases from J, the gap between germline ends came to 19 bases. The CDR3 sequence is CASSLGQGGEEKLFF. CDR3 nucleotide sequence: TGTGCCAGCTCGCTCGGCCAAGGGGGAGAGGAAAAACTGTTTTTT.

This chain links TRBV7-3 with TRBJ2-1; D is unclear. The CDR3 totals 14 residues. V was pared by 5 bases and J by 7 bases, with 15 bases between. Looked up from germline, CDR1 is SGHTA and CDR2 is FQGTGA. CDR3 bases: TGTGCCAGCAGCCTCGCGGTCCGGCCAAATGAGCAGTTCTTC. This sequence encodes CASSLAVRPNEQFF.

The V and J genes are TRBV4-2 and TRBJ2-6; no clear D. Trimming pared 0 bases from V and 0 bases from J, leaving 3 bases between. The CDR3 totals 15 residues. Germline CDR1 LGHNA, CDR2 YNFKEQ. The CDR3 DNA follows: TGTGCCAGCAGCCAAGACAGCTCTGGGGCCAACGTCCTGACTTTC. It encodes CASSQDSSGANVLTF.

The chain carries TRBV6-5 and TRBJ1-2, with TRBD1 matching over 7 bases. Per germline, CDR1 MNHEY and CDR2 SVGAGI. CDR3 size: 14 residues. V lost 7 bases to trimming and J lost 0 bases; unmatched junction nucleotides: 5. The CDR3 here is CASTRTGPNYGYTF. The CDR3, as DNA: TGTGCCAGCACCCGGACAGGACCTAACTATGGCTACACCTTC.

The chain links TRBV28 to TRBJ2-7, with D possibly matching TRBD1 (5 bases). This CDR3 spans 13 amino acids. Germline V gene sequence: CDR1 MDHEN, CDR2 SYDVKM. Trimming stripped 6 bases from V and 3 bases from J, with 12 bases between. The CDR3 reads CASRGRANYEQYF. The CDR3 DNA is TGTGCCAGCAGGGGCAGGGCTAACTACGAGCAGTACTTC.

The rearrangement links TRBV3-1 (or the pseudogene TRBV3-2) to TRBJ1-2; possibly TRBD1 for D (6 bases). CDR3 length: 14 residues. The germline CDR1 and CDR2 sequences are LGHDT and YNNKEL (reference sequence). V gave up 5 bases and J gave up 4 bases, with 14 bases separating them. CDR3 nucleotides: TGTGCCAGCAGCTCGAGGACAGCCAGCTATGGCTACACCTTC. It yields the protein CASSSRTASYGYTF.